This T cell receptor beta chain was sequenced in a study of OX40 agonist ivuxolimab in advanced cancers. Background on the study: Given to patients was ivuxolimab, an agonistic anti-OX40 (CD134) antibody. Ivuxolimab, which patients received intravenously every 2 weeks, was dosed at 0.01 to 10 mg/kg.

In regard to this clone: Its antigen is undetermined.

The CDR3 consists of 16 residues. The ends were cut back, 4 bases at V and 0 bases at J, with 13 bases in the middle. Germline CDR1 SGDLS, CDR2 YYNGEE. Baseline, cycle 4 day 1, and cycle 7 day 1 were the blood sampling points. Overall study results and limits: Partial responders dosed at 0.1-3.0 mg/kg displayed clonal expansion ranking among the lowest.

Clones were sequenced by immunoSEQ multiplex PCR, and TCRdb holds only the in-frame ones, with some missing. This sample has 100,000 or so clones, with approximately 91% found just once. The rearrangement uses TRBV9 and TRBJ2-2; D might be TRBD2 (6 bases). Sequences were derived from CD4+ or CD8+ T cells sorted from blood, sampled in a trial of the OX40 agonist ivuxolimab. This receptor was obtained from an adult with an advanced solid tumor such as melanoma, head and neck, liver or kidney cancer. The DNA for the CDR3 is TGTGCCAGCAGCTTGGACTACTTGCCGAACACCGGGGAGCTGTTTTTT. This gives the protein CASSLDYLPNTGELFF.